This paragraph reports one TCR beta chain. Its antigen is currently unknown. This specimen belongs to a study of OX40 agonist ivuxolimab in advanced cancers. The wider study: The patients received ivuxolimab by intravenous route every 2 weeks at 0.01 to 10 mg/kg. The study reported partial responses in three patients: one hepatocellular carcinoma, two cutaneous melanoma. Participants, roughly 81% male, averaged roughly 60 years of age, ranging from roughly 20 to 80.

Study observations and caveats: Both blood CD4+ and CD8+ T cells showed clonal growth by week 6 at 0.1 to 3.0 mg/kg.

The V gene's germline CDR1 is MRHNA and CDR2 SNTAGT. The CDR3 consists of 13 residues. With V trimmed by 11 bases and J by 2 bases, 3 bases remained unmatched. The table came from immunoSEQ multiplex PCR; TCRdb's copy has only in-frame clones and leaves some out. Among 20,000 to 25,000 clones, over 75% were seen once, and the ten largest hold around 15%. The input for sequencing was CD4+ or CD8+ T cells sorted from blood, taken in a trial of the OX40 agonist ivuxolimab. V usage is TRBV6-4 and J usage is TRBJ1-5; 10 bases agree with TRBD1. The clonotype originates from an adult with an advanced solid tumor such as melanoma, head and neck, liver or kidney cancer. The CDR3 reads CAGTGAGNQPQHF. In DNA, the CDR3 is TGTGCCGGGACAGGGGCCGGCAATCAGCCCCAGCATTTT.